A single T cell receptor beta chain is shown here with its context. Its matching antigen is unknown. This entry belongs to a study of blood T cells in healthy people across ages. Each donor was a healthy Caucasian individual from Russia, aged about 6 to 95. Isolation of PBMCs gave at least 7 million cells per sample. Together with a sample-barcoded 5' primer, a J-beta primer mix was included in a second PCR lasting roughly 6 to 12 cycles. The study obtained at least 3 million CDR3-containing paired-end reads from every sample. Using its own MiXCR run on the 5' RACE reads, TCRdb lists one record per CDR3 protein. The sample has 1.5 million to 1.9 million distinct CDR3 sequences; 40% to 45% are singletons. CDR1 is DFQATT, CDR2 SNEGSKA, per germline (reference sequence). V shed 5 bases, J shed 3 bases, and the junction held 5 bases outside the gene matches. The CDR3 length is 13 residues. Study outcomes and limitations: TCR beta diversity per million T cells fell roughly linearly with age.

The TCR sequence derives from a woman aged 18-29 years in good health. Sequenced material: blood. V usage is TRBV20-1 and J usage is TRBJ2-7; 9 bases are shared with TRBD1. CDR3: CSADRDRDYEQYF. CDR3 nucleotide sequence: TGCAGTGCTGACCGGGACAGGGACTACGAGCAGTACTTC.